These 24 T cell receptor beta chains came from one sample sequenced in a study of T cells in Graves' hyperthyroidism and ophthalmopathy. Amplification targeted TCR beta CDR3 regions from RNA transcripts. HTBI primers were employed in a first-round RT-PCR of the TCR CDR3. TCRdb analysed the multiplex PCR reads with MiXCR anew, one entry per CDR3 protein. The sample consists of about 400,000 distinct CDR3 sequences, over 11% of them appearing once. Sequences were obtained from blood. These receptors all stem from a man aged 50-60 years with Graves' ophthalmopathy.

This clonotype was seen repeatedly, ten times or more. V is TRBV7-9 and J is TRBJ2-5; 8 nucleotides match TRBD2. V was pared by 5 bases and J by 0 bases, with 5 bases of the junction left unmatched. CDR3 length: 15 residues. Germline V gene sequence: CDR1 SEHNR, CDR2 FQNEAQ (reference sequence). CDR3: CASSPTSAYQETQYF. The CDR3 DNA follows: TGTGCCAGCAGCCCGACTAGCGCCTACCAAGAGACCCAGTACTTC.

The V call is TRBV10-3, the J call TRBJ2-2; D may be TRBD2 (5 bases). Germline V gene sequence: CDR1 ENHRY, CDR2 SYGVKD. V lost 8 bases, J lost 5 bases, and 12 bases lay in between. The CDR3 totals 13 residues. CDR3 bases: TGTGCCATCCAGATGACTAAAACCGGGGAGCTGTTTTTT. Protein: CAIQMTKTGELFF.

The chain couples TRBV9 to TRBJ2-3, with D perhaps matching TRBD2 (6 bases). The germline V and J ends were trimmed by 0 bases and 3 bases, with 17 bases remaining between them. Germline V gene sequence: CDR1 SGDLS, CDR2 YYNGEE. This CDR3 is 17 amino acids long. The CDR3 coding sequence is TGTGCCAGCAGCGTAGTGGGGGACGTGGCGGGGACAGATACGCAGTATTTT. This gives the protein CASSVVGDVAGTDTQYF. The full variable domain, rest sourced from reference TRBV9 and TRBJ2-3, is DSGVTQTPKHLITATGQRVTLRCSPRSGDLSVYWYQQSLDQGLQFLIQYYNGEERAKGNILERFSAQQFPDLHSELNLSSLELGDSALYFCASSVVGDVAGTDTQYFGPGTRLTVL.

This clonotype was seen ten or more times. The rearrangement links TRBV18 to TRBJ2-5; TRBD1 or TRBD2 may be the D gene (5 bases each). This CDR3 has 15 residues. The V and J ends lost 2 bases and 8 bases respectively, with 18 bases between them. Germline CDR1 is KGHSH and CDR2 is LQKENI. For the CDR3, the DNA is TGTGCCAGCTCACCAGCAGCCGGGCAGGGAGTAACCCAGTACTTC. Encoded protein: CASSPAAGQGVTQYF. Looking up the rest from reference TRBV18 and TRBJ2-5 gives the full variable domain: NAGVMQNPRHLVRRRGQEARLRCSPMKGHSHVYWYRQLPEEGLKFMVYLQKENIIDESGMPKERFSAEFPKEGPSILRIQQVVRGDSAAYFCASSPAAGQGVTQYFGPGTRLLVL.

Regarding this clonotype: At one boundary the junction diverges from the germline segment, which might be a read error. This chain connects TRBV7-3 to TRBJ2-7; tentatively, D is TRBD2 (5 bases). The length of the CDR3 is 15 residues. The germline CDR1 and CDR2 sequences are SGHTA and FQGTGA. CDR3 in DNA: TGTGCCAGCAGCTTAGGACGGAGGCGCCCCTACGAGCGGTTCTTC. It codes for CASSLGRRRPYERFF. The full variable domain, completed using reference TRBV7-3 and TRBJ2-7, is GAGVSQTPSNKVTEKGKYVELRCDPISGHTALYWYRQSLGQGPEFLIYFQGTGAADDSGLPNDRFFAVRPEGSVSTLKIQRTERGDSAVYLCASSLGRRRPYERFFGPGTRLTVT.

This clonotype was detected many times. J is TRBJ1-2 and V is TRBV6-1, with unresolved D. CDR1 and CDR2 (germline): MNHNS, SASEGT. This CDR3 comprises 14 residues. Trimming shortened V by 6 bases and J by 4 bases, and 15 bases separated the two germline ends. The CDR3 nucleotides read TGTGCCAGCAGCCCCCTAGGCGACGGCTATGGCTACACCTTC. Its protein is CASSPLGDGYGYTF.

As for this clonotype: Compared with germline, one end of the junction differs, possibly owing to a read error. V and J are TRBV19 and TRBJ2-7, with a weak D call TRBD2 (5 bases). The CDR3 length is 14 residues. Germline V gene lookup returns CDR1 LNHDA and CDR2 SQIVND (reference sequence). This chain's CDR3 is CASTRYEGSSEQYF. In DNA, the CDR3 is TGTGCCAGTACTAGATACGAGGGTTCCTCCGAGCAGTACTTC.

This chain joins TRBV9 and TRBJ2-5; tentative D call: TRBD2 (6 bases). The V end was cut by 3 bases, the J end by 7 bases, with 19 bases between. Germline CDR1 reads SGDLS; CDR2 reads YYNGEE. The CDR3 sequence is 15 residues long. The CDR3 sequence: CASSAHSGVGGTQYF. CDR3 DNA: TGTGCCAGCAGCGCTCATTCGGGGGTGGGGGGGACCCAGTACTTC.

There are many counts of this clonotype. The J gene is TRBJ2-3, the V gene TRBV20-1; D gene uncertain. The germline gives CDR1 DFQATT, CDR2 SNEGSKA (reference sequence). The CDR3 is 14 residues long. Trimming removed 4 bases from V and 3 bases from J, with 14 bases in between. The CDR3 coding sequence is TGCAGTGCTATTGGGCAGACCAGGACAGATACGCAGTATTTT. It specifies CSAIGQTRTDTQYF.

V usage is TRBV5-1 and J usage is TRBJ1-2; perhaps TRBD1 as D (5 bases). This CDR3 region has 12 residues. CDR1 is SGHRS and CDR2 is YFSETQ in the germline V gene. The V end was cut by 0 bases, the J end by 8 bases, with 8 bases between. The CDR3 DNA follows: TGCGCCAGCAGCTTGGCGGGGGAAGGCTACACCTTC. Protein sequence: CASSLAGEGYTF.

This clonotype occurred many times. The chain links TRBV20-1 to TRBJ2-2; D is unresolved. The germline gives CDR1 DFQATT, CDR2 SNEGSKA (reference sequence). V gave up 5 bases and J gave up 7 bases, with 8 bases separating them. This CDR3 is 11 amino acids long. CDR3 nucleotide sequence: TGCAGTGCTCAGTATCTCGGGGAGCTGTTTTTT. Protein product: CSAQYLGELFF.

This clonotype was seen ten or more times. The V gene is TRBV3-1, the J gene TRBJ2-4; no clear D gene. This CDR3 has 12 residues. V shed 1 base and J shed 7 bases, with 5 bases lying between them. The germline V gene encodes CDR1 LGHDT and CDR2 YNNKEL (reference sequence). CDR3 sequence reads: CASSQALNIQYF. The CDR3 coding sequence is TGTGCCAGCAGCCAAGCGCTCAACATTCAGTACTTC.

The J gene is TRBJ1-5, the V gene TRBV3-1; D is ambiguous. The germline V gene encodes CDR1 LGHDT and CDR2 YNNKEL (reference sequence). There are 15 residues in the CDR3. The germline V and J ends were trimmed by 4 bases and 2 bases, with 12 bases remaining between them. In DNA form, the CDR3 reads TGTGCCAGCAGCCTGGGGATCGAGGGCAATCAGCCCCAGCATTTT. It codes for CASSLGIEGNQPQHF.

Turning to this clonotype: No conserved phenylalanine or tryptophan is present at the end of the CDR3, so a read error is the likely explanation. The chain joins TRBV6-5 to TRBJ1-6; D is possibly TRBD1 (5 bases). This CDR3 is built from 15 residues. Per the germline V gene, CDR1 is MNHEY and CDR2 is SVGAGI. V was trimmed by 3 bases and J by 6 bases, leaving 12 bases between them. CDR3 in DNA: TGTGCCAGCAGTTATACGACAGAAATTAATTCACCCCTCCACTCT. The encoded protein is CASSYTTEINSPLHS.

This sequence joins TRBV4-2 and TRBJ2-7; possibly TRBD2 for D (7 bases). This CDR3 has 16 amino acids. The V end was cut by 0 bases, the J end by 1 base, with 13 bases between. Looked up from germline, CDR1 is LGHNA and CDR2 is YNFKEQ. The CDR3 DNA reads as TGTGCCAGCAGCCAAGAAGGCGGGGGCGGGTCCTACGAGCAGTACTTC. Translating gives CASSQEGGGGSYEQYF.

This clonotype was counted many times. The chain links TRBV29-1 to TRBJ2-3; 9 nucleotides agree with TRBD1. Unmatched junction bases numbered 6, after V lost 0 bases and J lost 5 bases. The CDR3 sequence is 15 residues long. Looked up from germline, CDR1 is SQVTM and CDR2 is ANQGSEA. The CDR3 region is CSVEDGTGQKDTQYF. CDR3 in DNA: TGCAGCGTTGAAGATGGGACAGGGCAGAAAGATACGCAGTATTTT.

The V gene is TRBV10-2, the J gene TRBJ1-1; 11 bases fit TRBD1. Germline CDR1 reads WSHSY; CDR2 reads SAAADI. V shed 5 bases, J shed 10 bases, and the junction held 6 bases outside the gene matches. The CDR3 spans 13 residues. CDR3 in amino acids: CASSKGQGVLAFF. The CDR3 bases are TGCGCCAGCAGTAAGGGACAGGGGGTCCTAGCTTTCTTT.

The rearrangement joins TRBV5-5 to TRBJ1-2; tentative D call: TRBD1 (5 bases). V gave up 0 bases and J gave up 0 bases, with 9 bases separating them. The CDR3 covers 15 residues. The germline V gene has CDR1 SGHKS and CDR2 YYEKEE (reference sequence). The CDR3 here is CASSLGQYANYGYTF. CDR3 DNA sequence: TGTGCCAGCAGCTTGGGACAGTATGCTAACTATGGCTACACCTTC. The variable domain in full, with the rest retrieved from reference TRBV5-5 and TRBJ1-2, is DAGVTQSPTHLIKTRGQQVTLRCSPISGHKSVSWYQQVLGQGPQFIFQYYEKEERGRGNFPDRFSARQFPNYSSELNVNALLLGDSALYLCASSLGQYANYGYTFGSGTRLTVV.

This clonotype was seen at least ten times. This chain joins TRBV18 and TRBJ2-7; D gene unclear. V lost 5 bases and J 4 bases, leaving 15 bases between the germline ends. The CDR3 has 14 residues. The germline V gene has CDR1 KGHSH and CDR2 LQKENI. CDR3 loop: CASSSTSTRYEQYF. The CDR3 DNA reads TGTGCCAGCTCATCTACATCGACACGTTACGAGCAGTACTTC.

V and J are TRBV7-3 and TRBJ2-5; D is perhaps TRBD1 or TRBD2 (5 bases each). CDR1 and CDR2 (germline): SGHTA, FQGTGA. The V end was cut by 2 bases, the J end by 2 bases, with 12 bases between. The CDR3 is 15 residues long. The chain's CDR3 is CASSLEGRVQETQYF. The DNA of the CDR3 is TGTGCCAGCAGCTTAGAGGGGAGAGTACAAGAGACCCAGTACTTC.

V usage is TRBV20-1 and J usage is TRBJ2-4; possible D gene TRBD1, 5 bases. This CDR3 region has 17 residues. The V gene lost 0 bases and the J gene lost 1 base, with 16 bases spanning the gap. Germline values: CDR1 DFQATT, CDR2 SNEGSKA (reference sequence). The CDR3 loop is CSARESKGLGAKNIQYF. The CDR3 nucleotides are TGCAGTGCTAGAGAGTCAAAGGGGCTTGGCGCCAAAAACATTCAGTACTTC.

Details on this clonotype: The junction and the germline gene differ at one end; a read error may be behind it. This sequence joins TRBV15 and TRBJ2-1, with TRBD2 matching over 13 bases. The CDR3 is 18 residues long. Germline V gives CDR1 LNHNV, CDR2 YYDKDF (reference sequence). DNA of the CDR3: TGTGTCACCAGCAGAGGACTAGCGGGAGCAAAAATTGACGATGAGCAGTTCTTC. This codes for CVTSRGLAGAKIDDEQFF.

A note on this clonotype: A much larger clone differs from this one at a single base, so this may be a read error. The rearrangement uses TRBV3-1 and TRBJ2-7; the match to TRBD1 covers 7 bases. Germline V gene data show CDR1 as LGHDT and CDR2 as YNNKEL (reference sequence). The CDR3 runs to 14 residues. The CDR3 spells CAGSLQQGVYEQYF. CDR3 nucleotide sequence: TGTGCCGGCAGTTTGCAGCAGGGGGTCTACGAGCAGTACTTC.

This clonotype showed up just a few times. V usage is TRBV25-1 and J usage is TRBJ2-7, with D maybe TRBD1 (5 bases). The germline V and J ends were trimmed by 6 bases and 6 bases, with 15 bases remaining between them. This CDR3 is 13 amino acids long. Germline V gene sequence: CDR1 MGHDK, CDR2 SYGVNS. The CDR3 sequence is CASRGLEPPEQYF. CDR3 in DNA: TGTGCCAGCAGGGGGCTAGAGCCCCCCGAGCAGTACTTC.